A single sample is the source of the 3 T cell receptor beta chains below, sequenced in a study of early T cells in non-severe SARS-CoV-2 infection. TCRdb reanalysed the 5' RACE reads using MiXCR and keeps one entry per CDR3 protein. The sample carries roughly 80,000 distinct CDR3 sequences, 11% recorded once. This specimen consisted of whole blood, obtained at baseline. All receptors come from an adult who was a healthcare worker with PCR-confirmed SARS-CoV-2 infection or an uninfected control (not recorded which).

This clonotype was found a few times. The chain employs TRBV29-1 and TRBJ2-3; 12 nucleotides line up with TRBD2. Germline V gives CDR1 SQVTM, CDR2 ANQGSEA. V was pared by 5 bases and J by 3 bases, with 6 bases of the junction left unmatched. This CDR3 region has 15 residues. CDR3 DNA: TGCAGCGTTCGGACTAGCGGGGTTGGAACAGATACGCAGTATTTT. This sequence encodes CSVRTSGVGTDTQYF.

A note on this clonotype: The germline gene is not matched at one end of the junction; a read error may be the cause. V gene TRBV2 combines with J gene TRBJ1-1, with D possibly being TRBD1 (5 bases). Germline V gene sequence: CDR1 SNHLY, CDR2 FYNNEI. CDR3 length: 11 residues. CDR3 sequence reads: CAGRVNTEAFF. The CDR3 coding sequence is TGTGCCGGCAGGGTGAACACTGAAGCTTTCTTT.

The gene calls are TRBV3-1 and TRBJ2-5; D may correspond to TRBD1 or TRBD2 (5 bases each). The V end lost 3 bases, the J end lost 1 base, and 9 bases lay between the germline ends. The CDR3 covers 14 residues. Germline V gene lookup returns CDR1 LGHDT and CDR2 YNNKEL (reference sequence). The DNA for the CDR3 is TGTGCCAGCAGCCAGACCGGGACCCAAGAGACCCAGTACTTC. As protein: CASSQTGTQETQYF.